This TCR beta chain was obtained from a study of regulatory T cells in long-lasting Graves disease. Study in general: Positivity for TSH receptor antibodies plus over 5 years of antithyroid drugs meant persistent Graves' disease.

About this clonotype: Its antigen remains unknown. The junction does not match germline at one end; this may be a read error.

Construction of TCR beta libraries relied on iRepertoire HTBI primers and on Arm-PCR targeting CDR3 regions. Methods used by the authors: Taken together, the samples had 55 to 65 TRBV and more than 11 TRBJ segments identified. TCRdb called the multiplex PCR reads again in MiXCR, with one record for every CDR3 protein. These V and J calls are TCRdb output, not the study's own analysis. The repertoire holds about 660,000 distinct CDR3 sequences, with 30% as singletons. Whole-study findings and limits: Among samples with persistent disease, TRBV28, TRBJ1-2 and TRBJ2-5 were favored.

The germline V gene has CDR1 SGHAT and CDR2 FQNNGV. This CDR3 is 15 amino acids long. The sample's time point: persistent/refractory GD, antithyroid drugs over 5 years with positive TRAb. The TCR library was prepared using RNA isolated from PBMCs. The sample here was peripheral blood mononuclear cells (PBMCs), taken when the disease was refractory, from a patient treated with antithyroid drugs. The chain employs TRBV11-2 and TRBJ1-5; 10 bases agree with TRBD1. This sequence originates from a female donor with Graves disease. The CDR3 DNA follows: TGCGCCAGCAGCGCCGGGACAGGGGATTATCAGCCCCAGCATTTT. Its protein product is CASSAGTGDYQPQHF.